A selection of T cell receptor beta chains follows, all from one sample in a study of T cells in placental villitis. The assay was immunoSEQ multiplex PCR, and TCRdb's table has in-frame clones only and misses some. The repertoire holds 800 or so clones, about nine tenths seen once, with less than 14% in the top ten. Sequencing input: placental tissue containing maternal and fetal cells. The receptors were gathered from a human donor in good health; the placental T cells may come from both mother and fetus. CDR3s include the opening cysteine and the closing phenylalanine or tryptophan.

v_gene	j_gene	CDR3aa
TRBV28	TRBJ2-1	CASSLTRTSGYNEQFF
TRBV28	TRBJ1-5	CASSLGRSDQPQHF
TRBV2	TRBJ1-5	CASSEGTGHNQPQHF
TRBV25-1	TRBJ2-5	CASSEWTGGEGETQYF
TRBV21-1	TRBJ1-1	CASSKSMNTEAFF
TRBV5-6	TRBJ2-2	CASGHSGLAGATGELFF
TRBV12-3/TRBV12-4	TRBJ1-5	CASSLGQNQPQHF
TRBV30	TRBJ1-1	CAWRRSGRDTEAFF
TRBV5-1	TRBJ2-3	CASSWASGSGTDTQYF
TRBV19	TRBJ1-1	CASRPGTNTETFF
TRBV5-1	TRBJ2-7	CASSLAGGEGRYEQYF
TRBV28	TRBJ2-1	CASSFPPVGVSYNEQFF
TRBV7-3	TRBJ2-2	CASSQGRNTGELFF
TRBV7-9	TRBJ2-1	CASSAQLAGHNEQFF
TRBV14	TRBJ2-1	CASSQLAGVNDNEQFF
TRBV27	TRBJ1-1	CASTRDSLSNTEAFF
TRBV19	TRBJ2-7	CASSIVASGRNEQYF
TRBV9	TRBJ1-6	CASSVLSGGSPLHF
TRBV12-3/TRBV12-4	TRBJ1-5	CASSFWGNQPQHF
TRBV9	TRBJ2-1	CASSVGLATNNEQFF
TRBV7-2	TRBJ2-7	CASSLDRGYEQYF
TRBV9	TRBJ2-2	CASSVAWSSHTGELFF
TRBV9	TRBJ1-6	CASSVAGQSSYNSPLHF
TRBV11-1	TRBJ2-1	CASTNDRGLTYNEQFF
TRBV7-9	TRBJ2-7	CASSGPTSFYEQYF
TRBV6-2/TRBV6-3	TRBJ2-5	CASSYGVAGGQETQYF
TRBV5-1	TRBJ2-5	CASSLGPGGSETQYF
TRBV4-1	TRBJ2-1	CASSHPKTSGGGNEQFF
TRBV6-5	TRBJ2-4	CASWDRRGDIQYF
TRBV3-1/TRBV3-2	TRBJ2-1	CASSQDYDYRRSEQFF
TRBV19	TRBJ2-5	CASSIDNQGNQETQYF
TRBV6-5	TRBJ2-7	CASSYVQGGAEQYF
TRBV28	TRBJ1-4	CASRKGQGYEKLFF
TRBV7-9	TRBJ1-3	CASSSHQSGSGNTIYF
TRBV18	TRBJ2-3	CASSPSTGSSTDTQYF
TRBV4-1	TRBJ2-1	CASSSRQGYNEQFF
TRBV5-4	TRBJ2-7	CASSRLASSEQYF
TRBV6-2/TRBV6-3	TRBJ2-5	CASSIRLAGETQYF
TRBV5-5	TRBJ2-5	CASSLGRIRTVQETQYF
TRBV6-2/TRBV6-3	TRBJ2-5	CASSTGGETQYF
TRBV6-5	TRBJ1-1	CASSYMTEAFF